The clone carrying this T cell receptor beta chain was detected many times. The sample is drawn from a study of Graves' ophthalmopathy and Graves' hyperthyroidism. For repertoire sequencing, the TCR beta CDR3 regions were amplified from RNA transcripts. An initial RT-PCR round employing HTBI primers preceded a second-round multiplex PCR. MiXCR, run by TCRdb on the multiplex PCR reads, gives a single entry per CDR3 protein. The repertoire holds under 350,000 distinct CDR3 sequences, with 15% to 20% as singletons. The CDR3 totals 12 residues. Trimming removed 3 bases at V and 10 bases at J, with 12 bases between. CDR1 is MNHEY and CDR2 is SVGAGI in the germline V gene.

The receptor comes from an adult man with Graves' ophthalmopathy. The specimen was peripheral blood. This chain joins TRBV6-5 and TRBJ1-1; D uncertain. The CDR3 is CASSYGSGRAFF. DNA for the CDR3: TGTGCCAGCAGTTATGGTTCGGGGAGAGCTTTCTTT.